What follows is one T cell receptor beta chain and its context. Its antigen remains unknown. This CDR3 is 18 amino acids long. The ends lost 2 bases at V and 0 bases at J; junction bases unmatched: 12. Germline lookup yields CDR1 SGHTA and CDR2 FQGNSA. The TCR alpha and TCR beta cDNA libraries, bearing sample barcodes and UMIs, were generated by 5'RACE using constant-segment primers. TCRdb analysed the 5' RACE reads with MiXCR anew, one entry per CDR3 protein. The sample contains about 140,000 distinct CDR3 sequences, roughly 15% of which appear only once. This sample stems from a study of T-cell memory formation after mild COVID-19. On the study more broadly: TCR clusters were mostly donor specific. Findings of the study overall: Largely, contracting CD4+ clones fell within CM and EM, and contracting CD8+ clones within EMRA. Day 15 to 85 contracting clones showed balanced CD4/CD8; day 15 to 37 expanders favored CD4+.

The chain links TRBV7-2 to TRBJ2-7, with 8 bases fitting TRBD2. Specimen: PBMCs or a T cell subset sorted from them (not recorded which). The TCR originated in an adult woman who had mild COVID-19 (a few samples of this study predate the infection). Cell type and time point are not known. Written as DNA, the CDR3 is TGTGCCAGCAGCTTACGGACTAGCCCAATGTTTGTCTCCTACGAGCAGTACTTC. Its protein is CASSLRTSPMFVSYEQYF.